The entry that follows covers one T cell receptor beta chain sequence. TRB was amplified from 250 ng of peripheral blood genomic DNA per sample. This entry belongs to a study of T cell clusters in autoimmune cytopenias. The germline gives CDR1 SQVTM, CDR2 ANQGSEA. CDR3 length: 13 amino acids. Multiplex touch-down PCR amplified TRB using TRB-A and TRB-B pools in one tube. TCRdb reprocessed the multiplex PCR reads and stores each CDR3 protein as one record, lacking DNA. The table lists about 4,000 distinct CDR3 sequences. A further study also used this sample, focusing on T cell repertoires in aging, cancer and after chemotherapy. That source notes: Healthy donors lost TCR diversity with age mainly through richness, cancer patients through richness and evenness.

Material: peripheral blood. This chain links TRBV29-1 with TRBJ1-5; TCRdb reports TRBD1, a call that lacks DNA to check it against. This receptor was taken from a human donor with an autoimmune cytopenia or autoimmune hepatitis (not recorded which). The CDR3 here is CSVVQGNNQPQHF.